This T cell receptor (beta chain) comes out of a study of blood T cells in healthy people across ages. Findings of the study overall: Per million T cells, TCR beta diversity dropped roughly linearly as age increased.

A second PCR of roughly 7 to 11 cycles used a sample-barcoded 5' primer and a J-beta primer mix. The authors tagged each cDNA molecule using a template-switch adaptor with 12 random nucleotides. A minimum of 2.5 million CDR3-containing paired-end reads was obtained for each sample. TCRdb recomputed calls from the 5' RACE reads with MiXCR, one row per CDR3 protein. The sample shows 700,000 to 900,000 distinct CDR3 sequences, 53% of them seen only once. This clonotype was recorded a few times. Antigen: not known. About 10 milliliters of peripheral blood were drawn from each donor into EDTA-treated tubes. The CDR3 has 15 amino acids. V was pared by 2 bases and J by 4 bases, with 10 bases between. Germline V gene data show CDR1 as SGDLS and CDR2 as YYNGEE.

V and J are TRBV9 and TRBJ2-6; a weak D match, TRBD1 (5 bases). The clonotype was recovered from a man older than 75 in good health. Sequencing was carried out using blood. The CDR3 region is CASSVRGSGANVLTF. CDR3 DNA sequence: TGTGCCAGCAGCGTTAGGGGTTCGGGGGCCAACGTCCTGACTTTC.